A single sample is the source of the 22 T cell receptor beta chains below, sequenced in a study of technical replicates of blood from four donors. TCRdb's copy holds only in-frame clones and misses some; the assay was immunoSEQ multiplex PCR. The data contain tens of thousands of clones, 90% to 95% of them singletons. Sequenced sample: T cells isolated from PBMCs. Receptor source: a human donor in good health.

The CDR3 is CAWSVDRAYEQYF. The CDR3 nucleotides read TGTGCCTGGAGTGTTGACAGGGCCTACGAGCAGTACTTC. This rearrangement joins TRBV30 to TRBJ2-7; 7 bases are shared with TRBD1. Germline V gene sequence: CDR1 GTSNPN, CDR2 SVGIG (reference sequence). V was clipped by 0 bases and J by 2 bases; unmatched bases: 1. The CDR3 is 13 amino acids. The full variable domain, in which reference TRBV30 and TRBJ2-7 provide the parts outside the CDR3, is SQTIHQWPATLVQPVGSPLSLECTVEGTSNPNLYWYRQAAGRGLQLLFYSVGIGQISSEVPQNLSASRPQDRQFILSSKKLLLSDSGFYLCAWSVDRAYEQYFGPGTRLTVT.

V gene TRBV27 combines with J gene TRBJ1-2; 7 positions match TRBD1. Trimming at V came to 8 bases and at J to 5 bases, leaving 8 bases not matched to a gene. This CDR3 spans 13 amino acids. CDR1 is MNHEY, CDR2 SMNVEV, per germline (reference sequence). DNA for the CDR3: TGTGCCAGCGGAAGGGACAGCTTTTATGGCTACACCTTC. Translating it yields CASGRDSFYGYTF.

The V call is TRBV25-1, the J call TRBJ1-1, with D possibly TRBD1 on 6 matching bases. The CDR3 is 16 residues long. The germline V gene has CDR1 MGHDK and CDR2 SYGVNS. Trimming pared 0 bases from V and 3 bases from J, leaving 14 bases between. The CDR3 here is CASSEYSWGRDTEAFF. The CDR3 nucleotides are TGTGCCAGCAGTGAATATTCCTGGGGGCGAGACACTGAAGCTTTCTTT.

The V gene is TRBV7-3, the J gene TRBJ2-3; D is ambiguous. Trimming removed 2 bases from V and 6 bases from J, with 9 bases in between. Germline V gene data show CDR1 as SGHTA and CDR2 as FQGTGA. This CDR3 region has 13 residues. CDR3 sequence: CASSLFVRDTQYF. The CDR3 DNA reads TGTGCCAGCAGCTTATTCGTACGGGATACGCAGTATTTT.

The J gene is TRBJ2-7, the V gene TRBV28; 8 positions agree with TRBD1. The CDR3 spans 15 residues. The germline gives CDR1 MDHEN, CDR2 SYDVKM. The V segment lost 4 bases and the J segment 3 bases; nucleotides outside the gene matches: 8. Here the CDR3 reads CASSYPGTGNYEQYF. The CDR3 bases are TGTGCCAGCAGTTACCCCGGGACAGGTAACTACGAGCAGTACTTC. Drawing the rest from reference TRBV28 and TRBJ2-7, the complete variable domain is DVKVTQSSRYLVKRTGEKVFLECVQDMDHENMFWYRQDPGLGLRLIYFSYDVKMKEKGDIPEGYSVSREKKERFSLILESASTNQTSMYLCASSYPGTGNYEQYFGPGTRLTVT.

CDR3 residues: CASSPGLAGVQFF. The CDR3 nucleotides read TGTGCCAGCAGTCCTGGACTAGCGGGAGTTCAGTTCTTC. The rearrangement joins TRBV27 to TRBJ2-1; 13 bases map to TRBD2. The J segment lost 13 bases and the V segment lost 5 bases, leaving 5 bases of the junction unmatched. The CDR3 extends over 13 amino acids. CDR1 and CDR2 from the germline V gene are MNHEY and SMNVEV (reference sequence).

The CDR3 DNA reads TGTGCCAGCAGCGTAGGTGGAGCGGTCACGGGAGGTGAGCAGTTCTTC. This translates into CASSVGGAVTGGEQFF. The V call is TRBV9, the J call TRBJ2-1, with TRBD2 identical over 7 bases. Germline trimming cut 0 bases from V and 9 bases from J; bases unmatched to any gene: 12. CDR1 is SGDLS, CDR2 YYNGEE, per germline. The CDR3 contains 16 residues.

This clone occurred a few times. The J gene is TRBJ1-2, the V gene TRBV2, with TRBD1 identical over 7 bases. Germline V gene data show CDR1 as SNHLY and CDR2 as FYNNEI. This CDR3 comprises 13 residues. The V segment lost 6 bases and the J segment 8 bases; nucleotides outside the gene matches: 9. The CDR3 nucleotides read TGTGCCAGCAGAGCGTGGGACAGATTCGGCTACACCTTC. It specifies CASRAWDRFGYTF.

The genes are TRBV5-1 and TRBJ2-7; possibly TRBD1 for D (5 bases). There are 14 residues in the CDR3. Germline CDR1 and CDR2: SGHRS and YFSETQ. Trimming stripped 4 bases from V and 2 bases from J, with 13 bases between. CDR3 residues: CASSLPTETYEQYF. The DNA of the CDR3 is TGCGCCAGCAGCCTTCCGACAGAGACCTACGAGCAGTACTTC.

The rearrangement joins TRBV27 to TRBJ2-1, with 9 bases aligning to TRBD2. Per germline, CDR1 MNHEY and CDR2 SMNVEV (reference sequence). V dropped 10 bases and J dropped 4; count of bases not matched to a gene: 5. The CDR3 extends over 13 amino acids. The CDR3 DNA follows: TGTGCCACCTCTAGCGGGACTTACAATGAGCAGTTCTTC. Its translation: CATSSGTYNEQFF.

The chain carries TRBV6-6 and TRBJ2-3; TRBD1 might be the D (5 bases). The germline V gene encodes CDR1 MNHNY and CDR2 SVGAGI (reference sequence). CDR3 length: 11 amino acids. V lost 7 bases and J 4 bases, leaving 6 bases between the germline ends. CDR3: CASTQADTQYF. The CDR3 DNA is TGTGCCAGCACACAGGCAGATACGCAGTATTTT.

The CDR3 spells CAIRRDQNTEAFF. CDR3 DNA: TGTGCCATCCGCAGGGATCAGAACACTGAAGCTTTCTTT. This rearrangement joins TRBV4-2 to TRBJ1-1; tentative D call: TRBD1 (5 bases). The CDR3 runs 13 residues. Germline CDR1 is LGHNA and CDR2 is YNFKEQ. V lost 10 bases to trimming and J lost 1 base, with 13 bases between them.

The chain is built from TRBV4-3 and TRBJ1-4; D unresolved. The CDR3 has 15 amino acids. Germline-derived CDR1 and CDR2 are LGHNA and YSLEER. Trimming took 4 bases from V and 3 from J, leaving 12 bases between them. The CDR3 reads CASSPFWRSNEKLFF. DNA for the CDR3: TGCGCCAGCAGCCCGTTCTGGAGGTCTAATGAAAAACTGTTTTTT.

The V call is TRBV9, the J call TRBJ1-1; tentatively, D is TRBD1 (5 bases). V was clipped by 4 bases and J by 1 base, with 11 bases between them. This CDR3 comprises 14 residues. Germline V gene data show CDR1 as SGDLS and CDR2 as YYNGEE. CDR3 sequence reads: CASSPQGQNTEAFF. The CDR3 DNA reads TGTGCCAGCAGCCCTCAGGGTCAGAACACTGAAGCTTTCTTT.

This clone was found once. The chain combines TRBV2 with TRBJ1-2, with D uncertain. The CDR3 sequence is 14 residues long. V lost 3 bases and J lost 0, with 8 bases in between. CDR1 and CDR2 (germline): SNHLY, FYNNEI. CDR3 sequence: CASSDAAANYGYTF. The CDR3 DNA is TGTGCCAGCAGTGATGCGGCAGCTAACTATGGCTACACCTTC.

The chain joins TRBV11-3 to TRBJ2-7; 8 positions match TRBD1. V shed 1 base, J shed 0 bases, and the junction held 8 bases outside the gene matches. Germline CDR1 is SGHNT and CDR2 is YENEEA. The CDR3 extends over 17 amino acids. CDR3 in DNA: TGTGCCAGCAGCTTAGTATTGGGCAGGGGGCACTCCTACGAGCAGTACTTC. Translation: CASSLVLGRGHSYEQYF.

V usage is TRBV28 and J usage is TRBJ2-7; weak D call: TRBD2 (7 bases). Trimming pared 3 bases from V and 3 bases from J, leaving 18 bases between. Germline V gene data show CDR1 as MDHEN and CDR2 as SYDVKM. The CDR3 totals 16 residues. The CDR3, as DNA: TGTGCCAGCAGTTTCCAGGCGGGAGCAGGGGACTACGAGCAGTACTTC. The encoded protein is CASSFQAGAGDYEQYF.

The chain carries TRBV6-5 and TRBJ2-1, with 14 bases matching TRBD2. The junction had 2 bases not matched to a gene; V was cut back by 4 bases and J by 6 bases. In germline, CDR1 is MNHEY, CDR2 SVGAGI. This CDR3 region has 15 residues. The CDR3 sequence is CASSLTSGRVNEQFF. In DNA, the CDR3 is TGTGCCAGCAGTTTGACTAGCGGGAGGGTCAATGAGCAGTTCTTC.

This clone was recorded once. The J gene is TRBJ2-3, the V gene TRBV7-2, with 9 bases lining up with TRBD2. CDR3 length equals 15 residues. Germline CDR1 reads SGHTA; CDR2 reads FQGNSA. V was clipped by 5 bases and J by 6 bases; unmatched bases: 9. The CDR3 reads CASSPEAGGWDTQYF. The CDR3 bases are TGTGCCAGCAGCCCTGAAGCGGGAGGTTGGGATACGCAGTATTTT.

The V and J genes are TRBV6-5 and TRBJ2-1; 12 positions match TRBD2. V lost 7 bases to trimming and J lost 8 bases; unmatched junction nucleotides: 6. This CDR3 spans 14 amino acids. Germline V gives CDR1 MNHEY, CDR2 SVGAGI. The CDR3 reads CASKPTSGSYEQFF. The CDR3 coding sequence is TGTGCCAGCAAACCGACTAGCGGGAGCTATGAGCAGTTCTTC.

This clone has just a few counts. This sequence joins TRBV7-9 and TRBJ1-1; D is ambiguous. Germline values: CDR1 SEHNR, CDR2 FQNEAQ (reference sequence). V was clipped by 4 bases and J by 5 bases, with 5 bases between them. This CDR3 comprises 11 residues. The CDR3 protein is CASSSVTEAFF. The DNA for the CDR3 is TGTGCCAGCAGCTCGGTGACTGAAGCTTTCTTT.

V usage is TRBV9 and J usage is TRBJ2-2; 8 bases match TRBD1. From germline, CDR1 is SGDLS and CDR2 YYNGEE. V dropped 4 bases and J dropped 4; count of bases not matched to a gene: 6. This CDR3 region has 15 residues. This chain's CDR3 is CASSWTGRGTGELFF. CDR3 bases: TGTGCCAGCAGCTGGACAGGGAGAGGCACCGGGGAGCTGTTTTTT.